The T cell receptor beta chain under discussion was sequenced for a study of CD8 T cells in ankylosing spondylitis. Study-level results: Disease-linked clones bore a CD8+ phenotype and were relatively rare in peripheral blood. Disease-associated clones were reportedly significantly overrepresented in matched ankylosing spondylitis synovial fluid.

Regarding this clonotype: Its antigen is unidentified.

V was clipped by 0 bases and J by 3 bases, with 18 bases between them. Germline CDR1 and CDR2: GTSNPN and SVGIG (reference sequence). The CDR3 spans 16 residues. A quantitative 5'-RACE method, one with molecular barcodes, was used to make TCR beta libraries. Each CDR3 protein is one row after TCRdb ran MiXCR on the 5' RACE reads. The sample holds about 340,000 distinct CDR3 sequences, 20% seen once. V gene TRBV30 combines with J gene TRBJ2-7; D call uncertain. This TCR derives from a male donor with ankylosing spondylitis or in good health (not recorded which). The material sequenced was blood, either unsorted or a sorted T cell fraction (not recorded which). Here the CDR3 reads CAWSVPAGWANYEQYF. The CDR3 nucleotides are TGTGCCTGGAGTGTACCCGCCGGGTGGGCCAACTACGAGCAGTACTTC. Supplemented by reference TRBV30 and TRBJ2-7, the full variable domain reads SQTIHQWPATLVQPVGSPLSLECTVEGTSNPNLYWYRQAAGRGLQLLFYSVGIGQISSEVPQNLSASRPQDRQFILSSKKLLLSDSGFYLCAWSVPAGWANYEQYFGPGTRLTVT.